This TCR beta chain was retrieved from a study of graft-versus-host responses after intestinal transplantation. The wider study: All recipients got anti-thymocyte globulin induction, then tacrolimus and steroids for 3 to 4 years.

Assay used: immunoSEQ multiplex PCR; TCRdb lists only in-frame clones, some missing. The table has fewer than 20,000 clones, approximately 95% seen once. CDR3 size: 14 residues. V trimming: 4 bases; J trimming: 5 bases; junction bases outside the gene matches: 5. The V gene's germline CDR1 is MGHRA and CDR2 YSYEKL. Findings and limits, study-wide: GvH clones detected in recipient marrow included some appearing first in ileum or blood.

With respect to this clone: Its matching antigen is unknown.

Sequencing was performed on PBMCs, taken 23 days after intestinal transplant. J is TRBJ2-1 and V is TRBV4-1; TRBD1 agrees at 7 bases. The origin of this receptor is a human patient who received an intestinal transplant, so some T cells may come from the graft donor. CDR3 sequence reads: CASSPYDRDNEQFF. The CDR3 DNA sequence: TGCGCCAGCAGCCCCTATGACAGGGACAATGAGCAGTTCTTC.